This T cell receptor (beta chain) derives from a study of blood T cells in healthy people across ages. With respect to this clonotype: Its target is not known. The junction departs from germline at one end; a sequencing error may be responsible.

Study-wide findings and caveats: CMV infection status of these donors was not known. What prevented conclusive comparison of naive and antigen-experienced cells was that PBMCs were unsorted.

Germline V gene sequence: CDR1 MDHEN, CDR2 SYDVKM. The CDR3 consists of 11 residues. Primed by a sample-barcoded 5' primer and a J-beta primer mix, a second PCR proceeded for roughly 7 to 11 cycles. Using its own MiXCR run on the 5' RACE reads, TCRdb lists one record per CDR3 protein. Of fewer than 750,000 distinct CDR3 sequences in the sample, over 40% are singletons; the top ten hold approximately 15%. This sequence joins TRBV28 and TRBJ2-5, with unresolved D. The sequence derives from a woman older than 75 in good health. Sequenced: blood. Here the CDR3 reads CACSRLNEQYF. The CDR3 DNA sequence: TGTGCCTGCAGTCGCCTCAATGAGCAGTACTTC.